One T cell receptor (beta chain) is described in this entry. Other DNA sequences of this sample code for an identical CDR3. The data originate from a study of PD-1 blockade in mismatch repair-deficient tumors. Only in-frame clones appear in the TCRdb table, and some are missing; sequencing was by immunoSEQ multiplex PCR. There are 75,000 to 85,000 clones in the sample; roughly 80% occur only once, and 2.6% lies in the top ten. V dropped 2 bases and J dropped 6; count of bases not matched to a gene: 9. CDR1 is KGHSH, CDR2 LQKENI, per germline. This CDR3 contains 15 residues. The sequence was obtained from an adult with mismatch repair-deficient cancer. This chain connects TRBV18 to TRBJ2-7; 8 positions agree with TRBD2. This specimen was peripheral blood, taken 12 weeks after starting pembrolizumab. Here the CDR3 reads CASSPGGGRLGEQYF. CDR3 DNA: TGTGCCAGCTCACCAGGTGGCGGGAGGTTGGGCGAGCAGTACTTC.